This TCR beta chain derives from a study of blood T cell repertoires in COVID-19. Whole-study context: Nucleic acid was either cDNA or gDNA, and it came from T cells, B-cell-depleted T cells, or PBMCs.

The data were produced by immunoSEQ multiplex PCR, yet TCRdb's version contains in-frame clones alone and is incomplete. The sample has 200,000 to 300,000 clones, approximately 86% seen once; the top ten hold around 5%. The V gene's germline CDR1 is GTSNPN and CDR2 SVGIG (reference sequence). This CDR3 has 14 residues. V was pared by 0 bases and J by 11 bases, with 10 bases of the junction left unmatched. Specimen: peripheral blood. This TCR derives from a woman aged 55-70 years with COVID-19, enrolled during active disease. The chain recombines TRBV30 with TRBJ1-1; 9 bases match TRBD1. CDR3 coding DNA: TGTGCCTGGAGTGTGCAGTTTAGGACAGGGGTGGCTTTCTTT. Translation gives CAWSVQFRTGVAFF.